The clone carrying this T cell receptor (beta chain) was picked up one time. This sample includes further DNA sequences coding for the same CDR3. This record comes from a study of blood T cell repertoires in COVID-19. TCRdb's table, derived via immunoSEQ multiplex PCR, lists solely in-frame clones and lacks some. The top ten clones hold around 1.3% of a sample with some 220,000 clones, over 80% of them seen once. With 2 bases clipped from V and 4 bases from J, the junction kept 2 bases outside the gene matches. The CDR3 runs to 14 residues. Germline V gene lookup returns CDR1 MNHEY and CDR2 SVGAGI. Sequenced input: peripheral blood. The TCR was taken from a woman aged 25 to 39 with COVID-19, enrolled during active disease. The chain links TRBV6-5 to TRBJ2-5, with 9 bases aligning to TRBD2. Written as DNA, the CDR3 is TGTGCCAGCAGTTACGGGACTAGCAGAGAGACCCAGTACTTC. Translating gives CASSYGTSRETQYF.